One and the same sample provided the 22 T cell receptor beta chains below, sequenced in a study of technical replicates of blood from a few donors. The table came from immunoSEQ multiplex PCR; TCRdb's copy has only in-frame clones and leaves some out. This sample carries 60,000 to 90,000 clones, approximately 95% of them seen once, and the ten largest clones take about 0.27%. Source material: T cells isolated from PBMCs. These receptors were collected from a human donor in good health.

The genes are TRBV19 and TRBJ2-7; D is possibly TRBD1 (5 bases). Trimming took 8 bases from V and 3 from J, leaving 14 bases between them. Germline V gene lookup returns CDR1 LNHDA and CDR2 SQIVND (reference sequence). The CDR3 totals 13 residues. DNA of the CDR3: TGTGCCAGTTCAATACAGGAAAACTACGAGCAGTACTTC. It specifies CASSIQENYEQYF.

The chain has TRBV4-1 and TRBJ2-2, with D possibly matching TRBD2 (6 bases). Germline V gives CDR1 MGHRA, CDR2 YSYEKL. V gave up 0 bases and J gave up 3 bases, with 8 bases separating them. This CDR3 is 15 amino acids long. CDR3 coding DNA: TGCGCCAGCAGCCAAGACCTAGCGCACACCGGGGAGCTGTTTTTT. Translated: CASSQDLAHTGELFF.

The chain employs TRBV19 and TRBJ2-7; D may be TRBD2 (8 bases). The CDR3 sequence is 14 residues long. Germline assignment: CDR1 LNHDA and CDR2 SQIVND (reference sequence). Deletions cut 7 bases from V and 0 bases from J, with 13 bases between. Written as DNA, the CDR3 is TGTGCCAGTATCGGGGGGGACAGCTCCTACGAGCAGTACTTC. Translated: CASIGGDSSYEQYF.

The gene calls are TRBV10-1 and TRBJ2-2; 8 bases line up with TRBD1. Trimming cost V 6 bases and J 5 bases; bases outside gene matches: 11. Germline V gene data show CDR1 as WNHNN and CDR2 as SYGVQD (reference sequence). The CDR3 is 16 residues long. CDR3 protein: CASSPYRRGLTGELFF. In nucleotides, the CDR3 is TGCGCCAGCAGCCCTTATCGCAGGGGGCTGACCGGGGAGCTGTTTTTT.

The chain is built from TRBV5-4 and TRBJ1-4; D perhaps matches TRBD1 (5 bases). Trimming removed 0 bases from V and 7 bases from J, with 13 bases in between. The CDR3 is 15 residues long. CDR1 SGHNT and CDR2 YYREEE come from the germline V gene (reference sequence). CDR3 sequence reads: CASSLATGRSEKLFF. The CDR3 bases are TGTGCCAGCAGCTTGGCCACAGGCCGGAGTGAAAAACTGTTTTTT.

This rearrangement joins TRBV13 to TRBJ2-7; TRBD2 matches 8 bases. Per germline, CDR1 PRHDT and CDR2 FYEKMQ (reference sequence). CDR3 size: 13 residues. With V trimmed by 4 bases and J by 4 bases, 3 bases remained unmatched. The CDR3 coding sequence is TGTGCCAGCAGCTCGGGAGGGGGGTACGAGCAGTACTTC. This gives the protein CASSSGGGYEQYF.

V usage is TRBV5-1 and J usage is TRBJ2-2; 8 bases align to TRBD1. Looked up from germline, CDR1 is SGHRS and CDR2 is YFSETQ. The CDR3 extends over 18 amino acids. The ends lost 4 bases at V and 4 bases at J; junction bases unmatched: 15. The CDR3: CASSTVPDRGRATGELFF. CDR3 nucleotides: TGCGCCAGCAGCACCGTACCTGACAGGGGAAGGGCCACCGGGGAGCTGTTTTTT.

The chain is built from TRBV4-2 and TRBJ2-5, with D unclear. Trimming took 1 base from V and 5 from J, leaving 8 bases between them. The V gene's germline CDR1 is LGHNA and CDR2 YNFKEQ. The CDR3 sequence is 13 residues long. In nucleotides, the CDR3 is TGTGCCAGCAGCCAAGTCGGCGGTGAGACCCAGTACTTC. The encoded protein is CASSQVGGETQYF.

The V call is TRBV6-5, the J call TRBJ2-3, with TRBD2 matching 12 bases. Germline CDR1 and CDR2: MNHEY and SVGAGI. The CDR3 extends over 16 amino acids. Unmatched junction bases numbered 0, after V lost 2 bases and J lost 0 bases. In DNA, the CDR3 is TGTGCCAGCAGTTACCTAGCGGGAGGGAGCACAGATACGCAGTATTTT. Residues: CASSYLAGGSTDTQYF.

The V gene is TRBV11-3, the J gene TRBJ1-1, with D uncertain. From germline, CDR1 is SGHNT and CDR2 YENEEA. Deletions cut 6 bases from V and 11 bases from J, with 16 bases between. This CDR3 is 12 amino acids long. The CDR3 here is CASSIPFGGAFF. In DNA form, the CDR3 reads TGTGCCAGCAGTATACCCTTTGGAGGGGCTTTCTTT.

The rearrangement joins TRBV6-5 to TRBJ1-4; D remains unclear. The CDR3 has 11 residues. CDR1 is MNHEY and CDR2 is SVGAGI in the germline V gene. V was trimmed by 8 bases and J by 13 bases, leaving 14 bases between them. The CDR3 region has the DNA TGTGCCAGCGGGAGAGGCGGGTCACTGTTTTTT. Protein: CASGRGGSLFF.

This clone appeared a single time. The chain has TRBV20-1 and TRBJ2-7; the match to TRBD1 covers 7 bases. The CDR3 covers 11 residues. The V and J ends lost 5 bases and 4 bases, in that order; junction bases with no gene match: 2. Germline V gene sequence: CDR1 DFQATT, CDR2 SNEGSKA (reference sequence). The CDR3 DNA follows: TGCAGTGCTCGCAGGGGGTACGAGCAGTACTTC. Its protein is CSARRGYEQYF.

The gene calls are TRBV25-1 and TRBJ2-6, with a tentative D call TRBD1 (5 bases). The germline V gene has CDR1 MGHDK and CDR2 SYGVNS. The CDR3 has 14 residues. V lost 3 bases to trimming and J lost 10 bases, with 13 bases between them. This CDR3 is CASSEAGKENVLTF. The CDR3 nucleotides read TGTGCCAGCAGTGAGGCAGGGAAGGAGAACGTCCTGACTTTC.

This chain joins TRBV5-6 and TRBJ1-5; 9 bases align to TRBD1. The CDR3 covers 19 residues. CDR1 is SGHDT and CDR2 is YYEEEE in the germline V gene. With 2 bases clipped from V and 8 bases from J, the junction kept 20 bases outside the gene matches. CDR3 DNA: TGTGCCAGCAGCTTAAGCCGCCAAACAGGGGGCTTAGATATTAAGCCCCAGCATTTT. Amino acid sequence: CASSLSRQTGGLDIKPQHF.

The chain is built from TRBV4-1 and TRBJ2-7; 9 bases map to TRBD1. V shed 0 bases and J 2 bases; nucleotides not matched to a gene: 14. The CDR3 runs to 19 residues. Germline CDR1 reads MGHRA; CDR2 reads YSYEKL. The CDR3 nucleotides are TGCGCCAGCAGCCAAGATGCCGGGACAGGGACGTATGGAACCTACGAGCAGTACTTC. Translating gives CASSQDAGTGTYGTYEQYF.

J is TRBJ2-4 and V is TRBV5-1; D possibly corresponds to TRBD2 (5 bases). The CDR3 is made up of 14 amino acids. Trimming pared 4 bases from V and 0 bases from J, leaving 8 bases between. CDR1 and CDR2 (germline): SGHRS, YFSETQ. The CDR3 bases are TGCGCCAGCAGCATCGGGGTAGCCAAAAACATTCAGTACTTC. Its translation: CASSIGVAKNIQYF.

The chain links TRBV9 to TRBJ2-7; TRBD2 matches 12 bases. The CDR3 extends over 17 amino acids. Germline assignment: CDR1 SGDLS and CDR2 YYNGEE. Trimming took 7 bases from V and 3 from J; bases not matched to a gene: 14. The CDR3 bases are TGTGCCAGCTCCCCCTCTACTAGCGGGGGGTCCCTCTACGAGCAGTACTTC. Its protein product is CASSPSTSGGSLYEQYF.

The chain uses TRBV21-1 and TRBJ2-7; the table gives TRBD1 as D, unverified against the DNA. TRBV21-1 is designated a pseudogene. The CDR3 loop spans 14 amino acids. The CDR3 sequence: CASTSGSRGDEQYF. In DNA form, the CDR3 reads TGTGCCAGCACCTCTGGAAGCAGGGGAGACGAGCAGTACTTC.

This chain uses TRBV18 with TRBJ1-2; D gene uncertain. The V gene lost 2 bases and the J gene lost 7 bases, with 8 bases spanning the gap. Per germline, CDR1 KGHSH and CDR2 LQKENI. This CDR3 has 12 residues. CDR3 DNA: TGTGCCAGCTCACCATATCAGGCTGGCTACACCTTC. It yields the protein CASSPYQAGYTF.

This chain uses TRBV2 with TRBJ2-7; 7 nucleotides line up with TRBD2. J lost 1 base, V lost 1 base, and 4 bases had no gene match. The germline gives CDR1 SNHLY, CDR2 FYNNEI. The CDR3 length is 15 residues. The CDR3 DNA is TGTGCCAGCAGTGAAGGGACTAGAAAGTCCTACGAGCAGTACTTC. It translates to CASSEGTRKSYEQYF.

The chain combines TRBV7-9 with TRBJ1-5; D uncertain. V dropped 1 base and J dropped 2 bases, with 6 bases sitting between them. This CDR3 comprises 14 residues. The V gene's germline CDR1 is SEHNR and CDR2 FQNEAQ (reference sequence). Here the CDR3 DNA reads TGTGCCAGCAGCTTAGTATCGGGCAATCAGCCCCAGCATTTT. Protein product: CASSLVSGNQPQHF.

The chain uses TRBV6-5 and TRBJ1-2; weak D call: TRBD1 (6 bases). CDR1 is MNHEY, CDR2 SVGAGI, per germline. Trimming removed 4 bases at V and 2 bases at J, with 11 bases between. The length of the CDR3 is 14 residues. The CDR3 spells CASSSVGQNYGYTF. CDR3 nucleotides: TGTGCCAGCAGTTCCGTCGGACAGAACTATGGCTACACCTTC.